This is a list of T cell receptor beta chains from one sample in a study of somatic mutations in cytotoxic T cells in rheumatoid arthritis. Libraries were prepared by immunoSEQ multiplex PCR; TCRdb keeps only in-frame clonotypes and omits some of them. Of under 25,000 clones listed, approximately 87% were seen once; the top ten hold about 15%. Sequencing was done on a sample of CD8+ T cells sorted from blood. The receptors originated from a man aged 40-55 years in good health. CDR3s include the opening cysteine and the closing phenylalanine or tryptophan. The order of the fields is V gene, CDR3 protein.

TRBV9	CASSVGASGSEAFF
TRBV27	CASRQGIGEQYF
TRBV6-5	CASSFSGYYNEQFF
TRBV2	CASSRDRGTYSNQPQHF
TRBV6-5	CASSYSGVGDGYTF
TRBV28	CASSSPGLADTGELFF
TRBV27	CASGITGVEQYF
TRBV9	CASSVAEGLAGAYNEQFF
TRBV29-1	CSVDQGFEQYF
TRBV27	CASSATSEDTQYF
TRBV13	CASSLGGRGDEAFF
TRBV25-1	CASSDPGTSIVGEQFF
TRBV25-1	CATRGRGPANTEAFF